The sequence of this T cell receptor (beta chain) was determined in a study of T cells after yellow fever vaccination. Regarding this clonotype: The antigen is unknown.

Regarding the study as a whole: In FACS-sorted repertoires, abundant clonotypes from the bulk population could appear as contaminants. The booster saw the reappearance of most primary-vaccination clones (roughly 97% CD4, roughly 90% CD8).

TCRdb ran MiXCR on the 5' RACE reads and lists one entry per CDR3 protein. Of around 600,000 distinct CDR3 sequences listed, 10% to 15% are singletons. Source: PBMCs, taken on the day of the yellow fever booster vaccination. The receptor comes from a man aged 30 to 39 who received the YFV17D yellow fever vaccine.

CDR3 amino acids: CASRRLAADYNEQFF. CDR3 bases: TGTGCCAGCAGGAGACTAGCGGCCGACTACAATGAGCAGTTCTTC. The J gene is TRBJ2-1, the V gene TRBV6-1; 9 bases fit TRBD2. V was pared by 6 bases and J by 3 bases, with 6 bases of the junction left unmatched. The CDR3 has 15 residues. CDR1 and CDR2 from the germline V gene are MNHNS and SASEGT.